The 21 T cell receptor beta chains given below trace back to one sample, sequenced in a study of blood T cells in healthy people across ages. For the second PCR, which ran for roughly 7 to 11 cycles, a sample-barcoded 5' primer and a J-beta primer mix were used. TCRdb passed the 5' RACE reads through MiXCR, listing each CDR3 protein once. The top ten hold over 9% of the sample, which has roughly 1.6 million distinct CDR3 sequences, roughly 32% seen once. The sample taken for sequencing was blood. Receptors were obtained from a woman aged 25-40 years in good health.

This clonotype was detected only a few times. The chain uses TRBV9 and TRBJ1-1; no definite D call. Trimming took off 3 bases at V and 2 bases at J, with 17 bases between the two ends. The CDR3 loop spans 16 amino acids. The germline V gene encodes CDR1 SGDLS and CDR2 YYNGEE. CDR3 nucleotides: TGTGCCAGCAGCGATAACCTGAAGACGGGTAACACTGAAGCTTTCTTT. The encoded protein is CASSDNLKTGNTEAFF.

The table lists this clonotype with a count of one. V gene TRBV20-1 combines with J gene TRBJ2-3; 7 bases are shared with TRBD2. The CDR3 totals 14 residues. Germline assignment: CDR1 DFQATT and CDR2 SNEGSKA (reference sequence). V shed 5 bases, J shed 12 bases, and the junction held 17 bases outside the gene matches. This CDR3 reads CSALSSGPGDIQYF. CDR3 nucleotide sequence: TGCAGTGCTCTTTCTAGCGGACCCGGGGATATACAGTATTTT.

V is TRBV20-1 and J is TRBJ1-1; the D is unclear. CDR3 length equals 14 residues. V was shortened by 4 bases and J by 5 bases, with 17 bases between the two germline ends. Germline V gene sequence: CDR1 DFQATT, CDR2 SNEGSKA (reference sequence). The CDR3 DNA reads TGCAGTGCTACCGGGGTGGTTTCCATTACTGAAGCTTTCTTT. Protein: CSATGVVSITEAFF.

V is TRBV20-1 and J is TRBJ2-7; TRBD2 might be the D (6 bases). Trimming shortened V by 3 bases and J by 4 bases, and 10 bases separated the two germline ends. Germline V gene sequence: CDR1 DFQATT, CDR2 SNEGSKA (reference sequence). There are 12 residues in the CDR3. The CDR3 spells CSASAGRYEQYF. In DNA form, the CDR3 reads TGCAGTGCTAGCGCGGGACGATACGAGCAGTACTTC.

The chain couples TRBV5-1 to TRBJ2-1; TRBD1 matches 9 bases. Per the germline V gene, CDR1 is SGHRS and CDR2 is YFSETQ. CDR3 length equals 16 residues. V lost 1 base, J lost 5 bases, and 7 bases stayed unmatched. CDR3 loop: CASSLLQGAKDNEQFF. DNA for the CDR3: TGCGCCAGCAGCTTGTTACAGGGGGCGAAGGACAATGAGCAGTTCTTC.

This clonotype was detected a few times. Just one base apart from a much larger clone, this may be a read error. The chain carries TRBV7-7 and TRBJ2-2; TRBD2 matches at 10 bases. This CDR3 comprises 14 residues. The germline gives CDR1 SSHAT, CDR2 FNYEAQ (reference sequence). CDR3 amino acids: CATRTSGNTGERFF. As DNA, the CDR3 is TGTGCCACCCGAACTAGCGGGAACACCGGGGAGCGGTTTTTT. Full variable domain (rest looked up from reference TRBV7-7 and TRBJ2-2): GAGVSQSPRYKVTKRGQDVTLRCDPISSHATLYWYQQALGQGPEFLTYFNYEAQPDKSGLPSDRFSAERPEGSISTLTIQRTEQRDSAMYRCATRTSGNTGERFFGEGSRLTVL.

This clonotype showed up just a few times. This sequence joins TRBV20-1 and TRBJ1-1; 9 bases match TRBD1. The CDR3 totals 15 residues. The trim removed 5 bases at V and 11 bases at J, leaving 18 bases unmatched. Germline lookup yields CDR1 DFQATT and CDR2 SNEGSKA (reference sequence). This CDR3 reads CSAHLAGTGPLGAFF. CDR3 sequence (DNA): TGCAGTGCTCATTTGGCCGGGACAGGGCCCCTGGGCGCTTTCTTT.

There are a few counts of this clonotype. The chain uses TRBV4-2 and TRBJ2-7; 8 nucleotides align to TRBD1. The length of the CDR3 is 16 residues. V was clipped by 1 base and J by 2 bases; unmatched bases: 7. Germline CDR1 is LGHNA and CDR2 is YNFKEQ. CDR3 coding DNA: TGTGCCAGCAGCCAAGTTCCGACGGGACAGGCCTACGAGCAGTACTTC. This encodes CASSQVPTGQAYEQYF.

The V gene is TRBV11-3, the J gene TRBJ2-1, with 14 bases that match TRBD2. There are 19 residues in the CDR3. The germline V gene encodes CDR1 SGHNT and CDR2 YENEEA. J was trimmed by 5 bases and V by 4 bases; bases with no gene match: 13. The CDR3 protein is CASSSRTGTSGGSDNEQFF. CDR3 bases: TGTGCCAGCAGCTCCCGAACGGGGACTAGCGGGGGATCCGACAATGAGCAGTTCTTC.

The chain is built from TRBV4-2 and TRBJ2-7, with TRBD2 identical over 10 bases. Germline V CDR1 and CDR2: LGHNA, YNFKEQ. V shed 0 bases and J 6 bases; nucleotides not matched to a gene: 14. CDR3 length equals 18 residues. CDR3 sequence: CASSQEAPSGSGGGEQYF. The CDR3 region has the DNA TGTGCCAGCAGCCAAGAGGCCCCCTCTGGAAGCGGGGGGGGCGAGCAGTACTTC.

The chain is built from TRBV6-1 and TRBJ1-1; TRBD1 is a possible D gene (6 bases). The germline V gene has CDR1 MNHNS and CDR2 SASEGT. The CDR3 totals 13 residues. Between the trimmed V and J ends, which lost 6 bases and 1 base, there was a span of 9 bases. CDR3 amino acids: CASRRQANTEAFF. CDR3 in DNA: TGTGCCAGCAGACGACAGGCGAACACTGAAGCTTTCTTT.

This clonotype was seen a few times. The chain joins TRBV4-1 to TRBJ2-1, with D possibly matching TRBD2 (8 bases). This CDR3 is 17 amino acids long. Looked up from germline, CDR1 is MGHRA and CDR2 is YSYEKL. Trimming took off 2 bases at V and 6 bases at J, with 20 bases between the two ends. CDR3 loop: CASSQQGGLGGFNEQFF. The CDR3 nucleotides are TGCGCCAGCAGCCAACAGGGGGGACTAGGGGGTTTCAATGAGCAGTTCTTC.

The CDR3 bases are TGTGCCAGCAGTTTAAGTCAGAGGGAGACCCAGTACTTC. This translates into CASSLSQRETQYF. This chain joins TRBV12-3 or TRBV12-4 and TRBJ2-5; D unclear. The CDR3 is made up of 13 amino acids. Trimming cost V 2 bases and J 5 bases, with 9 bases left between them.

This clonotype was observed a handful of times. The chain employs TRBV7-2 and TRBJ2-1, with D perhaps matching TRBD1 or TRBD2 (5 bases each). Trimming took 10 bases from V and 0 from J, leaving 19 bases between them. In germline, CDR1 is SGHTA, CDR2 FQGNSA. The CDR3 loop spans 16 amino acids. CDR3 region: CATNLGGSPSYNEQFF. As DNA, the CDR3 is TGTGCCACCAACCTTGGGGGATCCCCCTCCTACAATGAGCAGTTCTTC.

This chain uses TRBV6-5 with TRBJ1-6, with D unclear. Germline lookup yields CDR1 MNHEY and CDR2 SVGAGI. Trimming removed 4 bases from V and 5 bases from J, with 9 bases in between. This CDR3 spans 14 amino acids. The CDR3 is CASSWGEHNSPLHF. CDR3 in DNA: TGTGCCAGCAGTTGGGGTGAACATAATTCACCCCTCCACTTT.

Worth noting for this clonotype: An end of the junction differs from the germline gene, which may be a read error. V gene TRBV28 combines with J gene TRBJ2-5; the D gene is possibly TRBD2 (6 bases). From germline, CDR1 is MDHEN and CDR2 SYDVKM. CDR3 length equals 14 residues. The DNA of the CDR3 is TGTGTCAGCAGTTCGACTAGTGAGGGGGAGACCCAGTACTTC. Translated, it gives CVSSSTSEGETQYF. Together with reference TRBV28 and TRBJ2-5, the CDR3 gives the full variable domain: DVKVTQSSRYLVKRTGEKVFLECVQDMDHENMFWYRQDPGLGLRLIYFSYDVKMKEKGDIPEGYSVSREKKERFSLILESASTNQTSMYLCVSSSTSEGETQYFGPGTRLLVL.

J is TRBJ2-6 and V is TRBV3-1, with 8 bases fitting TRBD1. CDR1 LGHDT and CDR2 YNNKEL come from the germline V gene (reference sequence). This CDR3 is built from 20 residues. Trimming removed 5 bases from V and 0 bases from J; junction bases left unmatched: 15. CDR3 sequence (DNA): TGTGCCAGCAGCTTCCCAGGGGGCAGTGGCACCCGCTCTGGGGCCAACGTCCTGACTTTC. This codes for CASSFPGGSGTRSGANVLTF.

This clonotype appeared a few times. Here the CDR3 reads CASSETGARQPQHF. The CDR3 DNA follows: TGTGCCAGCAGCGAAACAGGGGCCCGACAGCCCCAGCATTTT. This chain joins TRBV7-6 and TRBJ1-5; 7 nucleotides agree with TRBD1. The CDR3 loop spans 14 amino acids. V was pared by 5 bases and J by 7 bases, with 8 bases of the junction left unmatched. Per germline, CDR1 SGHVS and CDR2 FNYEAQ.

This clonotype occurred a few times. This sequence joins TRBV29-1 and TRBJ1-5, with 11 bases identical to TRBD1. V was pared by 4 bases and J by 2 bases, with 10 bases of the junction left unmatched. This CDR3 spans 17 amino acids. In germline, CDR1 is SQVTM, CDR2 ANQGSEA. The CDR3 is CSVVGTGGTQGNQPQHF. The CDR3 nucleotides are TGCAGCGTTGTGGGGACAGGGGGAACGCAAGGCAATCAGCCCCAGCATTTT.

This chain's CDR3 is CASSFRDRSSYEQYF. Written as DNA, the CDR3 is TGTGCCAGCAGCTTCCGGGACAGAAGCTCCTACGAGCAGTACTTC. The V and J genes are TRBV3-1 and TRBJ2-7, with TRBD1 identical over 7 bases. The V segment lost 5 bases and the J segment 0 bases; nucleotides outside the gene matches: 7. The CDR3 spans 15 residues. Per germline, CDR1 LGHDT and CDR2 YNNKEL (reference sequence).

DNA of the CDR3: TGTGCCAGCAGCTTAAATGGAATCTCCTACGAGCAGTACTTC. This translates into CASSLNGISYEQYF. The gene calls are TRBV7-6 and TRBJ2-7; D ambiguous. Germline values: CDR1 SGHVS, CDR2 FNYEAQ. V dropped 2 bases and J dropped 0 bases, with 8 bases sitting between them. The CDR3 is 14 residues long. The full variable domain, in which reference TRBV7-6 and TRBJ2-7 provide the parts outside the CDR3, is GAGVSQSPRYKVTKRGQDVALRCDPISGHVSLYWYRQALGQGPEFLTYFNYEAQQDKSGLPNDRFSAERPEGSISTLTIQRTEQRDSAMYRCASSLNGISYEQYFGPGTRLTVT.